These 18 T cell receptor beta chains came from one sample sequenced in a study of OX40 agonist ivuxolimab in advanced cancers. Generated by immunoSEQ multiplex PCR, the TCRdb table keeps only in-frame clones and is missing some. Counted here are around 30,000 clones, approximately 90% occurring once; the ten biggest clones make up approximately 25%. Sequencing was performed on CD4+ or CD8+ T cells sorted from blood, taken in a trial of the OX40 agonist ivuxolimab. Source of these receptors: an adult with an advanced solid tumor such as melanoma, head and neck, liver or kidney cancer.

In its sample, this clone ranks as medium-sized. This CDR3 is also generated by other DNA sequences in the sample. The chain has TRBV4-1 and TRBJ2-1, with D uncertain. The CDR3 is 13 amino acids. CDR1 is MGHRA, CDR2 YSYEKL, per germline. Trimming took 0 bases from V and 5 from J, leaving 5 bases between them. The CDR3 nucleotides are TGCGCCAGCAGCCAAGATTATCACAATGAGCAGTTCTTC. Its translation is CASSQDYHNEQFF.

The rearrangement uses TRBV28 and TRBJ2-1, with 8 bases aligning to TRBD2. With V trimmed by 5 bases and J by 0 bases, 12 bases remained unmatched. The CDR3 has 18 residues. From germline, CDR1 is MDHEN and CDR2 SYDVKM. Written as DNA, the CDR3 is TGTGCCAGCAGTCCCGGGGGGGACGGCTACAACTCCTACAATGAGCAGTTCTTC. Translating gives CASSPGGDGYNSYNEQFF.

This clone was picked up a small number of times. This chain connects TRBV9 to TRBJ2-7, with D perhaps matching TRBD1 (6 bases). CDR3 length equals 15 residues. Trimming took 1 base from V and 5 from J, leaving 16 bases between them. CDR1 and CDR2 from the germline V gene are SGDLS and YYNGEE. CDR3 region: CASSVNDRIDHEQYF. As DNA, the CDR3 is TGTGCCAGCAGCGTAAATGACAGGATTGACCACGAGCAGTACTTC.

The chain joins TRBV30 to TRBJ2-7; D is uncertain. The CDR3 consists of 13 residues. From germline, CDR1 is GTSNPN and CDR2 SVGIG (reference sequence). Trimming removed 3 bases from V and 5 bases from J, with 14 bases in between. Here the CDR3 DNA reads TGTGCCTGGAGCCCAATAGCAGATAACGAGCAGTACTTC. Protein product: CAWSPIADNEQYF.

The chain uses TRBV19 and TRBJ1-1; a possible D gene is TRBD1 (6 bases). Germline V gene data show CDR1 as LNHDA and CDR2 as SQIVND (reference sequence). CDR3 length: 14 amino acids. V gave up 3 bases and J gave up 6 bases, with 14 bases separating them. CDR3 sequence: CASSIGQGLAEAFF. The DNA of the CDR3 is TGTGCCAGTAGTATCGGGCAGGGGCTTGCTGAAGCTTTCTTT.

This sequence joins TRBV6-9 and TRBJ2-1; 9 bases are shared with TRBD1. The length of the CDR3 is 16 residues. V trimming: 5 bases; J trimming: 0 bases; junction bases outside the gene matches: 5. Germline-derived CDR1 and CDR2 are MNHGY and SVAAGI. The CDR3 here is CASSIPTGGSYNEQFF. CDR3 nucleotides: TGTGCCAGCAGTATCCCGACAGGGGGCTCCTACAATGAGCAGTTCTTC.

Turning to this clone: The CDR3 does not end in the conserved phenylalanine or tryptophan, so this is likely a read error. The CDR3, as DNA: TGTGCCAGCAGCCCAGGAGGGGGCCGGTATGGCTACACCCTC. Translating gives CASSPGGGRYGYTL. The rearrangement joins TRBV9 to TRBJ1-2, with 7 bases identical to TRBD1. CDR3 length equals 14 residues. Losses at the gene ends were 4 bases for V and 5 bases for J; bases not matched to a gene: 8. The germline V gene has CDR1 SGDLS and CDR2 YYNGEE.

The V gene is TRBV9, the J gene TRBJ2-7; the match to TRBD2 covers 11 bases. The germline V gene has CDR1 SGDLS and CDR2 YYNGEE. The CDR3 runs 16 residues. After removal of 4 bases from V and 3 bases from J, the junction contained 9 bases not matched to a gene. The CDR3 coding sequence is TGTGCCAGCAGCACTGGACTAGCGGGCACGGGCTACGAGCAGTACTTC. Translated: CASSTGLAGTGYEQYF.

The chain recombines TRBV19 with TRBJ2-1, with D unresolved. Trimming pared 5 bases from V and 3 bases from J, leaving 8 bases between. This CDR3 region has 13 residues. Per germline, CDR1 LNHDA and CDR2 SQIVND (reference sequence). The CDR3 sequence is CASSPGIYNEQFF. DNA for the CDR3: TGTGCCAGTAGTCCTGGGATCTACAATGAGCAGTTCTTC.

CDR3 loop: CASSKEIDRSYEQYF. DNA of the CDR3: TGCGCCAGCAGCAAAGAAATCGACAGGAGCTACGAGCAGTACTTC. The chain has TRBV5-1 and TRBJ2-7; a possible D gene is TRBD1 (6 bases). The CDR3 totals 15 residues. Trimming pared 4 bases from V and 3 bases from J, leaving 17 bases between. The germline gives CDR1 SGHRS, CDR2 YFSETQ.

The chain uses TRBV27 and TRBJ1-1; TRBD1 might be the D (6 bases). This CDR3 has 13 amino acids. V gave up 2 bases and J gave up 5 bases, with 9 bases separating them. CDR1 MNHEY and CDR2 SMNVEV come from the germline V gene (reference sequence). The chain's CDR3 is CASSLRGITEAFF. The CDR3 DNA follows: TGTGCCAGCAGTTTAAGGGGGATAACTGAAGCTTTCTTT.

V gene TRBV30 combines with J gene TRBJ1-5; 8 bases match TRBD1. The CDR3 spans 13 residues. CDR1 is GTSNPN and CDR2 is SVGIG in the germline V gene (reference sequence). The ends lost 3 bases at V and 4 bases at J; junction bases unmatched: 2. DNA of the CDR3: TGTGCCTGGAGACAGGGGGGAAATCAGCCCCAGCATTTT. Its translation: CAWRQGGNQPQHF.

V is TRBV19 and J is TRBJ2-1; D is perhaps TRBD2 (6 bases). This CDR3 is built from 15 residues. CDR1 LNHDA and CDR2 SQIVND come from the germline V gene (reference sequence). V gave up 1 base and J gave up 10 bases, with 17 bases separating them. This CDR3 reads CASSIGGGGFVEQFF. CDR3 bases: TGTGCCAGTAGTATAGGTGGCGGAGGGTTTGTAGAGCAGTTCTTC. Full variable domain (remainder filled in from reference TRBV19 and TRBJ2-1): DGGITQSPKYLFRKEGQNVTLSCEQNLNHDAMYWYRQDPGQGLRLIYYSQIVNDFQKGDIAEGYSVSREKKESFPLTVTSAQKNPTAFYLCASSIGGGGFVEQFFGPGTRLTVL.

The chain recombines TRBV5-1 with TRBJ2-2; the match to TRBD2 covers 9 bases. From germline, CDR1 is SGHRS and CDR2 YFSETQ. With V trimmed by 1 base and J by 7 bases, 2 bases remained unmatched. The length of the CDR3 is 14 residues. The CDR3 DNA reads as TGCGCCAGCAGCTTGACTAGCGGGTTCGGGGAGCTGTTTTTT. It yields the protein CASSLTSGFGELFF.

This clone has only one observation. V usage is TRBV5-6 and J usage is TRBJ1-5; 8 bases are shared with TRBD1. Germline trimming cut 2 bases from V and 6 bases from J; bases unmatched to any gene: 4. The CDR3 length is 14 residues. The germline gives CDR1 SGHDT, CDR2 YYEEEE. DNA for the CDR3: TGTGCCAGCAGCTTCGGACAGGGCGGTCAGCCCCAGCATTTT. This encodes CASSFGQGGQPQHF.

The rearrangement joins TRBV4-1 to TRBJ1-1; D may be TRBD1 (5 bases). CDR3 size: 13 residues. From germline, CDR1 is MGHRA and CDR2 YSYEKL. V shed 0 bases and J shed 10 bases, with 12 bases lying between them. Here the CDR3 DNA reads TGCGCCAGCAGCCAAGATCGGGGCCGACGAGCTTTCTTT. Translating it yields CASSQDRGRRAFF.

V and J are TRBV12-5 and TRBJ2-1, with a possible D match to TRBD1 (6 bases). V lost 1 base and J lost 5, with 18 bases in between. Germline V gene data show CDR1 as LGHNT and CDR2 as FRNRAP. This CDR3 has 17 amino acids. Written as DNA, the CDR3 is TGTGCTAGTGGTTTGGCCTGGCTAACCGGGACACACAATGAGCAGTTCTTC. Translation gives CASGLAWLTGTHNEQFF.

In its sample, this clone was seen once. The chain employs TRBV7-9 and TRBJ1-1; the D gene is possibly TRBD1 (5 bases). Trimming took 5 bases from V and 0 from J, leaving 13 bases between them. Germline values: CDR1 SEHNR, CDR2 FQNEAQ (reference sequence). This CDR3 is 15 amino acids long. CDR3 DNA sequence: TGTGCCAGCAGCGCCAGACAGACCATGAACACTGAAGCTTTCTTT. Translating it yields CASSARQTMNTEAFF.